This T cell receptor beta chain emerged from a study of T cells in Graves' hyperthyroidism and ophthalmopathy. Study-level results: Most thyroid clonotypes expanded above 0.001 appeared in blood too. Ophthalmopathy, which appeared later, was predicted by the model a median 6.5 months before onset.

TCR beta CDR3 regions were amplified from RNA. In the first-round RT-PCR of the TCR CDR3, the HTBI primer set was used. TCRdb processed the multiplex PCR reads anew with MiXCR; each CDR3 protein has one entry. Altogether more than 55,000 distinct CDR3 sequences are present, approximately 53% being singletons, with the ten largest covering roughly 3.4%. The J segment lost 8 bases and the V segment lost 7 bases, leaving 12 bases of the junction unmatched. The germline gives CDR1 MNHEY, CDR2 SVGEGT. This CDR3 has 14 amino acids. This clonotype was counted at least ten times. Its antigen is as yet unknown.

The chain joins TRBV6-2 or TRBV6-3 to TRBJ1-2; 8 nucleotides match TRBD1. Sequenced sample: blood. This TCR was recovered from a woman aged 60-70 years with Graves' ophthalmopathy. CDR3 nucleotides: TGTGCCAGCAACTTTATCCGGGACAGGCCCGGCTACACCTTC. Its translation is CASNFIRDRPGYTF.